This T cell receptor (beta chain) was retrieved from a study of post-analysis software for immune sequencing data. The wider study: The courses of disease that were included comprised relapsing-remitting, secondary progressive and progressive-relapsing multiple sclerosis. Overall study findings and caveats: The authors found that F measure strongly co-clustered same-batch samples. Significantly lower normalized Chao1 diversity was seen in multiple sclerosis patients than in controls. Patients carried a handful of TRBV segments more frequently than controls did, and TRBV5-6, TRBV5-1 and TRBV20-1 were among them.

Unique molecular identifiers had been added to the TCR beta cDNA libraries. Some 540,000 cDNA molecules were obtained from roughly 0.93 to 9.6 million T cells. TCRdb itself ran the PCR reads through MiXCR, one entry per CDR3 protein. The table has fewer than 850,000 distinct CDR3 sequences, about 45% seen once. Comment on this clonotype: Its antigen remains unidentified.

V was pared by 1 base and J by 5 bases, with 11 bases between. Germline CDR1 and CDR2: MGHRA and YSYEKL. The CDR3 covers 14 residues. This clonotype was sampled from a girl between 10 and 17 years old with multiple sclerosis. Sequenced material: blood. V is TRBV4-1 and J is TRBJ2-5; D possibly corresponds to TRBD2 (5 bases). The DNA of the CDR3 is TGCGCCAGCAGCCAAGGACTAACGCCGGAGACCCAGTACTTC. Protein: CASSQGLTPETQYF.